Listed here are 27 T cell receptor beta chains from one sample, sequenced in a study of blood T cell repertoires in COVID-19. Method: immunoSEQ multiplex PCR; TCRdb's copy keeps in-frame clones and lacks some. This sample has some 60,000 clones; about 81% occur once, and the top ten carry roughly 12%. The sample taken for sequencing was peripheral blood. These receptors originate from a human donor in a cohort sampled during active COVID-19.

In DNA form, the CDR3 reads TGTGCCAGCAGCTCGCGGGGCTCCTACAATGAGCAGTTCTTC. Residues: CASSSRGSYNEQFF. The chain is built from TRBV3-1 (or the pseudogene TRBV3-2) and TRBJ2-1, with D tentatively TRBD2 (6 bases). The CDR3 has 14 residues. Trimming removed 5 bases at V and 0 bases at J, with 8 bases between. CDR1 and CDR2 from the germline V gene are LGHDT and YNNKEL (reference sequence).

The chain combines TRBV19 with TRBJ1-5, with D hard to call. The CDR3 runs 17 residues. Germline V gives CDR1 LNHDA, CDR2 SQIVND (reference sequence). Trimming pared 6 bases from V and 1 base from J, leaving 19 bases between. The CDR3 nucleotides are TGTGCCAGTAGGGAGGAGCGGGGAGGTTTGAGCAATCAGCCCCAGCATTTT. It translates to CASREERGGLSNQPQHF.

The chain recombines TRBV11-3 with TRBJ2-2; no definite D call. CDR1 is SGHNT and CDR2 is YENEEA in the germline V gene. The CDR3 runs 12 residues. V lost 2 bases to trimming and J lost 7 bases, with 5 bases between them. In nucleotides, the CDR3 is TGTGCCAGCAGCTTATTGCGCGGGGAGCTGTTTTTT. Translated, it gives CASSLLRGELFF. Using reference TRBV11-3 and TRBJ2-2 for the parts outside the CDR3, the full variable domain is EAGVVQSPRYKIIEKKQPVAFWCNPISGHNTLYWYLQNLGQGPELLIRYENEEAVDDSQLPKDRFSAERLKGVDSTLKIQPAELGDSAVYLCASSLLRGELFFGEGSRLTVL.

This chain uses TRBV30 with TRBJ1-2; tentative D call: TRBD1 (6 bases). This CDR3 has 14 amino acids. The germline V and J ends were trimmed by 2 bases and 4 bases, with 14 bases remaining between them. Germline values: CDR1 GTSNPN, CDR2 SVGIG (reference sequence). CDR3 in DNA: TGTGCCTGGAGTCTCGCAGGGGAAGGCTATGGCTACACCTTC. It encodes CAWSLAGEGYGYTF.

The chain uses TRBV29-1 and TRBJ1-1; no clear D gene. V was trimmed by 4 bases and J by 0 bases, leaving 9 bases between them. Germline CDR1 SQVTM, CDR2 ANQGSEA. This CDR3 region has 13 residues. CDR3 in DNA: TGCAGCGTTGTTTCACAACTGAACACTGAAGCTTTCTTT. This sequence encodes CSVVSQLNTEAFF.

The chain combines TRBV4-2 with TRBJ1-4; 7 nucleotides match TRBD1. The CDR3 has 13 amino acids. Losses at the gene ends were 4 bases for V and 7 bases for J; bases not matched to a gene: 3. Germline assignment: CDR1 LGHNA and CDR2 YNFKEQ. The CDR3 loop is CASSPQGGEKLFF. In DNA form, the CDR3 reads TGTGCCAGCAGCCCCCAGGGGGGTGAAAAACTGTTTTTT.

This clone was picked up a small number of times. This sequence joins TRBV30 and TRBJ1-4, with 9 bases fitting TRBD1. The CDR3 contains 15 residues. V shed 1 base and J 8 bases; nucleotides not matched to a gene: 8. The V gene's germline CDR1 is GTSNPN and CDR2 SVGIG (reference sequence). CDR3 in amino acids: CAWSATGGGWEKLFF. CDR3 DNA: TGTGCCTGGAGTGCGACAGGGGGAGGCTGGGAAAAACTGTTTTTT. Together with reference TRBV30 and TRBJ1-4, the CDR3 gives the full variable domain: SQTIHQWPATLVQPVGSPLSLECTVEGTSNPNLYWYRQAAGRGLQLLFYSVGIGQISSEVPQNLSASRPQDRQFILSSKKLLLSDSGFYLCAWSATGGGWEKLFFGSGTQLSVL.

The rearrangement uses TRBV5-1 and TRBJ1-4; TRBD1 matches 7 bases. Trimming removed 0 bases from V and 6 bases from J; junction bases left unmatched: 8. CDR3 length: 16 amino acids. CDR1 is SGHRS, CDR2 YFSETQ, per germline. CDR3 protein: CASSLEPGQRHEKLFF. The DNA of the CDR3 is TGCGCCAGCAGCTTGGAGCCGGGACAGAGGCATGAAAAACTGTTTTTT.

The chain recombines TRBV5-4 with TRBJ1-2; 7 bases align to TRBD1. The CDR3 has 15 amino acids. Germline V gives CDR1 SGHNT, CDR2 YYREEE (reference sequence). V was pared by 3 bases and J by 8 bases, with 13 bases of the junction left unmatched. The CDR3 DNA sequence: TGTGCCAGCAGCTCGCTTGGACAGGCAGAAATCGGCTACACCTTC. Protein sequence: CASSSLGQAEIGYTF.

This clone was detected a few times. The chain's CDR3 is CASSAQGTNPYEQYF. CDR3 nucleotides: TGTGCCAGCAGCGCCCAGGGCACCAACCCCTACGAGCAGTACTTC. V gene TRBV27 combines with J gene TRBJ2-7, with D maybe TRBD1 (5 bases). The length of the CDR3 is 15 residues. Trimming shortened V by 6 bases and J by 2 bases, and 17 bases separated the two germline ends. The germline gives CDR1 MNHEY, CDR2 SMNVEV (reference sequence).

The chain uses TRBV29-1 and TRBJ1-1; TRBD1 agrees at 10 bases. Germline V gene data show CDR1 as SQVTM and CDR2 as ANQGSEA. CDR3 length: 14 amino acids. With V trimmed by 4 bases and J by 8 bases, 10 bases remained unmatched. CDR3 protein: CSVGVPPGQGEAFF. CDR3 bases: TGCAGCGTTGGGGTGCCCCCGGGACAGGGGGAAGCTTTCTTT.

This clone was observed a few times. The rearrangement joins TRBV5-1 to TRBJ2-6; no firm D call. The germline V gene has CDR1 SGHRS and CDR2 YFSETQ. The CDR3 is 15 residues long. V was pared by 0 bases and J by 2 bases, with 6 bases between. CDR3 sequence (DNA): TGCGCCAGCAGCTTGGATGGCCCTGGGGCCAACGTCCTGACTTTC. This codes for CASSLDGPGANVLTF.

The chain has TRBV28 and TRBJ1-2; 11 positions match TRBD1. In germline, CDR1 is MDHEN, CDR2 SYDVKM. This CDR3 is 14 amino acids long. V shed 8 bases, J shed 12 bases, and the junction held 14 bases outside the gene matches. The CDR3, as DNA: TGTGCCAGCTTAATCGGTGGACAGGGGGCGCATCACACCTTC. It specifies CASLIGGQGAHHTF.

The chain has TRBV7-9 and TRBJ1-1; 8 bases line up with TRBD1. V lost 4 bases to trimming and J lost 6 bases; unmatched junction nucleotides: 13. Germline-derived CDR1 and CDR2 are SEHNR and FQNEAQ (reference sequence). The CDR3 runs to 16 residues. CDR3 region: CASSSARTGYVAEAFF. The CDR3 DNA is TGTGCCAGCAGCTCCGCGAGGACAGGGTATGTTGCTGAAGCTTTCTTT. The variable domain in full, with the rest retrieved from reference TRBV7-9 and TRBJ1-1, is DTGVSQNPRHKITKRGQNVTFRCDPISEHNRLYWYRQTLGQGPEFLTYFQNEAQLEKSRLLSDRFSAERPKGSFSTLEIQRTEQGDSAMYLCASSSARTGYVAEAFFGQGTRLTVV.

The chain joins TRBV5-8 to TRBJ1-1; D gene ambiguous. Germline CDR1 reads SGHTS; CDR2 reads YDEGEE. Trimming took off 4 bases at V and 6 bases at J, with 16 bases between the two ends. The CDR3 covers 14 residues. CDR3 DNA sequence: TGTGCCAGCAGCAATCTAGGGAGAACCGCTGAAGCTTTCTTT. Its protein is CASSNLGRTAEAFF.

This chain links TRBV6-2 or TRBV6-3 with TRBJ2-3; 7 nucleotides match TRBD1. This CDR3 has 16 amino acids. Germline CDR1 MNHEY, CDR2 SVGEGT. Trimming took 1 base from V and 0 from J; bases not matched to a gene: 4. The CDR3 coding sequence is TGTGCCAGCAGTTACTTACCGGGACAGAGCACAGATACGCAGTATTTT. Translating gives CASSYLPGQSTDTQYF.

The chain has TRBV4-1 and TRBJ1-1; D is perhaps TRBD1 (6 bases). V dropped 1 base and J dropped 0 bases, with 12 bases sitting between them. The germline V gene encodes CDR1 MGHRA and CDR2 YSYEKL. The CDR3 totals 16 residues. The CDR3 loop reads CASSQVDRRMNTEAFF. The CDR3 nucleotides are TGCGCCAGCAGCCAAGTCGACAGGCGGATGAACACTGAAGCTTTCTTT.

V and J are TRBV11-2 and TRBJ2-7; D possibly corresponds to TRBD2 (7 bases). Germline CDR1 reads SGHAT; CDR2 reads FQNNGV. V was pared by 2 bases and J by 3 bases, with 17 bases between. The CDR3 loop spans 16 amino acids. CDR3 protein: CASSLNLGGGDYEQYF. In DNA form, the CDR3 reads TGTGCCAGCAGCTTAAATCTAGGCGGGGGCGACTACGAGCAGTACTTC. The whole variable domain, filled in from reference TRBV11-2 and TRBJ2-7, reads EAGVAQSPRYKIIEKRQSVAFWCNPISGHATLYWYQQILGQGPKLLIQFQNNGVVDDSQLPKDRFSAERLKGVDSTLKIQPAKLEDSAVYLCASSLNLGGGDYEQYFGPGTRLTVT.

This clone was seen only once. The chain recombines TRBV6-5 with TRBJ1-1, with D possibly matching TRBD1 (6 bases). CDR1 and CDR2 from the germline V gene are MNHEY and SVGAGI. Trimming removed 6 bases at V and 4 bases at J, with 12 bases between. The CDR3 runs 13 residues. The DNA for the CDR3 is TGTGCCAGCAGCAATTCAGGGGTCACTGAAGCTTTCTTT. Protein product: CASSNSGVTEAFF.

This chain uses TRBV6-1 with TRBJ2-7; D gene uncertain. This CDR3 has 12 residues. The germline V and J ends were trimmed by 0 bases and 9 bases, with 9 bases remaining between them. CDR1 is MNHNS and CDR2 is SASEGT in the germline V gene. The CDR3 region has the DNA TGTGCCAGCAGTGAAGCCACGGTCGGGCAGTACGTC. This translates into CASSEATVGQYV.

The gene calls are TRBV4-1 and TRBJ1-2; D gene uncertain. The CDR3 loop spans 12 amino acids. Germline CDR1 reads MGHRA; CDR2 reads YSYEKL. V shed 5 bases and J shed 5 bases, with 9 bases lying between them. The CDR3 nucleotides are TGCGCCAGCAGCGGCAGAAAGTATGGCTACACCTTC. It encodes CASSGRKYGYTF.

This clone has a handful of counts. This sequence joins TRBV10-1 and TRBJ2-7, with a possible D match to TRBD1 (6 bases). Germline CDR1 reads WNHNN; CDR2 reads SYGVQD (reference sequence). This CDR3 is 17 amino acids long. Trimming removed 0 bases from V and 7 bases from J, with 22 bases in between. This CDR3 is CASSESIRAGAQGEQYF. The CDR3 DNA is TGCGCCAGCAGTGAGTCGATTCGCGCAGGTGCCCAGGGGGAGCAGTACTTC.

V gene TRBV10-2 combines with J gene TRBJ2-1; 9 nucleotides align to TRBD2. V gave up 7 bases and J gave up 3 bases; unmatched junction bases: 10. CDR1 and CDR2 from the germline V gene are WSHSY and SAAADI. This CDR3 is 16 amino acids long. The CDR3, as DNA: TGCGCCAGCACCCCGAGGACTAGCGCCCGCTACAATGAGCAGTTCTTC. Encoded protein: CASTPRTSARYNEQFF.

This clone was found many times. The chain recombines TRBV5-4 with TRBJ2-3, with D unresolved. The CDR3 has 13 residues. Trimming took off 0 bases at V and 1 base at J, with 3 bases between the two ends. CDR1 is SGHNT, CDR2 YYREEE, per germline (reference sequence). DNA of the CDR3: TGTGCCAGCAGCTTGGCGGGCACAGATACGCAGTATTTT. This codes for CASSLAGTDTQYF.

This clone was detected a few times. The rearrangement uses TRBV4-1 and TRBJ1-2; D call uncertain. Trimming took 3 bases from V and 3 from J, leaving 8 bases between them. CDR3 length equals 13 residues. Per germline, CDR1 MGHRA and CDR2 YSYEKL. DNA for the CDR3: TGCGCCAGCAGCCAGAAGGGAGACTATGGCTACACCTTC. It specifies CASSQKGDYGYTF.

CDR3 nucleotides: TGTGCCAGCAACGACAGGTCAAATAATGAAAAACTGTTTTTT. Amino acid sequence: CASNDRSNNEKLFF. The chain joins TRBV2 to TRBJ1-4; possibly TRBD1 for D (6 bases). The germline V gene encodes CDR1 SNHLY and CDR2 FYNNEI. This CDR3 is built from 14 residues. V was cut by 7 bases and J by 4 bases, with 13 bases left in between. Full variable domain (outside the CDR3, taken from reference TRBV2 and TRBJ1-4): EPEVTQTPSHQVTQMGQEVILRCVPISNHLYFYWYRQILGQKVEFLVSFYNNEISEKSEIFDDQFSVERPDGSNFTLKIRSTKLEDSAMYFCASNDRSNNEKLFFGSGTQLSVL.

The V and J genes are TRBV19 and TRBJ1-1; perhaps TRBD1 as D (6 bases). This CDR3 spans 16 amino acids. V dropped 6 bases and J dropped 4 bases, with 21 bases sitting between them. The germline CDR1 and CDR2 sequences are LNHDA and SQIVND (reference sequence). CDR3 in DNA: TGTGCCAGTAGCCTTCCACAGGGTGGGGTTGGCACTGAAGCTTTCTTT. This gives the protein CASSLPQGGVGTEAFF.